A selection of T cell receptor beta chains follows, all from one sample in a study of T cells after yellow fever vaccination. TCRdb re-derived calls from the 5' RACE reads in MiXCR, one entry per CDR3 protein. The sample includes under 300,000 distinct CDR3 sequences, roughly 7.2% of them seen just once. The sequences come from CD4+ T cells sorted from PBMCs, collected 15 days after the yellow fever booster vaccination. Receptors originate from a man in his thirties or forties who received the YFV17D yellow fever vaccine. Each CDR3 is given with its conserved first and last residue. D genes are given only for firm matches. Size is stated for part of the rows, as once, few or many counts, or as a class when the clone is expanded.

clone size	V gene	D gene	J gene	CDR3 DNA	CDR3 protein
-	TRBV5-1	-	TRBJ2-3	TGCGCCAGCAGCGGCGGAAGCACAGATACGCAGTATTTT	CASSGGSTDTQYF
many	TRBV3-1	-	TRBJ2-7	TGTGCCAGCGTTCGGGTTCGAGACCGCCGTGGCGAGCAGTACTTC	CASVRVRDRRGEQYF
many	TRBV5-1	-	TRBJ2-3	TGCGCCAGCAGCTTGTTTATGGGCACAGATACGCAGTATTTT	CASSLFMGTDTQYF
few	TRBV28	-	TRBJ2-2	TGTGCCAGCAGTTTAGGCGGGGTTGGTACCGGGGAGCTGTTTTTT	CASSLGGVGTGELFF
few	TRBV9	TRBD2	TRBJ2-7	TGTGCCAGCATGGAGGCGGGAGGGCTGGATGACGAGCAGTACTTC	CASMEAGGLDDEQYF
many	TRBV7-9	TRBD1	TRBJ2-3	TGTGCCAGCAGCTTACTTAGGACAGGGGGCCCAGATACGCAGTATTTT	CASSLLRTGGPDTQYF
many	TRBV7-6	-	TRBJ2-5	TGTGCCAGCAGCTTAGGGGCAGGCCGGGACCAAGAGACCCAGTACTTC	CASSLGAGRDQETQYF
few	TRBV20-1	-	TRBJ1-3	TGCAGTGCTAGAGGGAGAGGGAGCTCTGGAAACACCATATATTTT	CSARGRGSSGNTIYF
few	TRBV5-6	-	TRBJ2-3	TGTGCCAGCAGCTTGGGGGGGCACTCAGATACGCAGTATTTT	CASSLGGHSDTQYF
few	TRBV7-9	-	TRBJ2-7	TGTGCCAGCAGCCCTGGGACCGCGGGCTTCGAGCAGTACTTC	CASSPGTAGFEQYF
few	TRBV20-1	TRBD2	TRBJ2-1	TGCAGTGCCCTTGGGCTAGCGGGAGAGGTGGGCTACAATGAGCAGTTCTTC	CSALGLAGEVGYNEQFF
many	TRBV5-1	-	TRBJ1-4	TGCGCCAGCAGCTTGGGGACGACCACAACTAATGAAAAACTGTTTTTT	CASSLGTTTTNEKLFF
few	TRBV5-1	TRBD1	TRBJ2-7	TGCGCCAGCAGCTTACGGACAGGAGAGAGCTACGAGCAGTACTTC	CASSLRTGESYEQYF
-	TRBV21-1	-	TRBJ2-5	TGTGCCAGCAAGGATTCCCGGGACAAGGGGAATACCCAGTACTTC	CASKDSRDKGNTQYF
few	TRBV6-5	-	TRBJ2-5	TGTGCCAGCAGTTACCTGTCGGGCAGGGTGACACAAGAGACCCAGTACTTC	CASSYLSGRVTQETQYF
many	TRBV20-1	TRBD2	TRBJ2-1	TGCAGTGCTAGAGAAGCAGCGGGAGGTTGGGATGAGCAGTTCTTC	CSAREAAGGWDEQFF
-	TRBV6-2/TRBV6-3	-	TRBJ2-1	TGTGCCAGCAGTTACTCGATTTGGACTGAGCAGTTCTTC	CASSYSIWTEQFF
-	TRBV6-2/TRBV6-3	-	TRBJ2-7	TGTGCCACCAGCAATTTCCCCTACGAGCAGTACTTC	CATSNFPYEQYF
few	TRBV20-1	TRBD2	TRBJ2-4	TGCAGTGCTACCCAGGGACTAGCGGTTAAAAACATTCAGTACTTC	CSATQGLAVKNIQYF
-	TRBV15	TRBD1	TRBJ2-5	TGTGCCACCAGCAGATTACAGGGGGAGACCCAGTACTTC	CATSRLQGETQYF
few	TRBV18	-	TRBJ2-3	TGTGCCAGCTCACCGTTCACAGGGGATACGCAGTATTTT	CASSPFTGDTQYF
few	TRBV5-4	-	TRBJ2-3	TGTGCCAGCAGCTTCCGCGGGCCAAACACAGATACGCAGTATTTT	CASSFRGPNTDTQYF
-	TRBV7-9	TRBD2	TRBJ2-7	TGTGCCAGCAGCTTGGCTAGCGGGAAACTTTACGAGCAGTACTTC	CASSLASGKLYEQYF
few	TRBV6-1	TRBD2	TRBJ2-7	TGTGCCAGCCAAGGGAGGGAGAGCTCCTACGAGCAGTACTTC	CASQGRESSYEQYF
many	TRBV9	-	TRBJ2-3	TGTGCCAGCAGCAAGAAAGATACGCAGTATTTT	CASSKKDTQYF
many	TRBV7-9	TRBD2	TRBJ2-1	TGTGCCAGCAGCTTAAGGTCTAGCGGGAGGACCTCCTACAATGAGCAGTTCTTC	CASSLRSSGRTSYNEQFF
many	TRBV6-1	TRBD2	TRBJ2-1	TGTGCCAGCAGTGTTAGCGGGGGGGACTACAATGAGCAGTTCTTC	CASSVSGGDYNEQFF
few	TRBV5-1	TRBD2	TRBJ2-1	TGCGCCAGCAGCTTGGCCCCGGGAGGAGGGAATGAGCAGTTCTTC	CASSLAPGGGNEQFF
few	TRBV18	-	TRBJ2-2	TGTGCCAGCTCACGGGGCCGCCATACGAACACCGGGGAGCTGTTTTTT	CASSRGRHTNTGELFF
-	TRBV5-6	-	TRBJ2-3	TGTGCCAGCAGCTTCATAGGTCCCGTGGTAGATACGCAGTATTTT	CASSFIGPVVDTQYF
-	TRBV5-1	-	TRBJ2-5	TGCGCCAGCAGCTGGGGGCTTCGGGGGCGCGCGGAGACCCAGTACTTC	CASSWGLRGRAETQYF
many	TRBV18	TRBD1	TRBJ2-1	TGTGCCAGCTCACCGGACAGGGCCACCTACAATGAGCAGTTCTTC	CASSPDRATYNEQFF
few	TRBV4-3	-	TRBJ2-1	TGCGCCAGCAGCCAAGAGAGGACAGGAGGGATTGGTGAGCAGTTCTTC	CASSQERTGGIGEQFF
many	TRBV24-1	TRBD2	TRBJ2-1	TGTGCCACCAGTGATCCTAGCGGGAGGGCCTACAATGAGCAGTTCTTC	CATSDPSGRAYNEQFF
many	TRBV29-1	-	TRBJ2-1	TGCAGCGTTGTTTGGCGCTCCTACAATGAGCAGTTCTTC	CSVVWRSYNEQFF
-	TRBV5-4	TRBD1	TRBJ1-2	TGTGCCAGCAGCCCACCTAGGGACAGGGGTGCTGGCTACACCTTC	CASSPPRDRGAGYTF
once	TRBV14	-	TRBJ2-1	TGTGCCAGCAGCCGCCGGGACTTATATAATGAGCAGTTCTTC	CASSRRDLYNEQFF
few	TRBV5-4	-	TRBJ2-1	TGTGCCAGCAGCGTCGATTCAGGGGCAAGCGACAATGAGCAGTTCTTC	CASSVDSGASDNEQFF
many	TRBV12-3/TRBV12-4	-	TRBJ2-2	TGTGCCAGCAGCTACAGGGACACCGGGGAGCTGTTTTTT	CASSYRDTGELFF
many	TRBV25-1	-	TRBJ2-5	TGTGCCAGCAGTGATCGTCCAACGGGGCAAGAGACCCAGTACTTC	CASSDRPTGQETQYF
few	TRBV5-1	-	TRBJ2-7	TGCGCCAGCAGCTTCGATGTCCCTACCTACGAGCAGTACTTC	CASSFDVPTYEQYF
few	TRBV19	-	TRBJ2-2	TGTGCCAGTAGTATACGGTTTCGTGGCAGGGGTGACACCGGGGAGCTGTTTTTT	CASSIRFRGRGDTGELFF
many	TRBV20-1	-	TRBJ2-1	TGCAGTGCTAGCAGAGGAGCGGTTGGCAATGAGCAGTTCTTC	CSASRGAVGNEQFF
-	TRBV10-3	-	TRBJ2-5	TGTGCCATCGGCGTTGAGACCCAGTACTTC	CAIGVETQYF
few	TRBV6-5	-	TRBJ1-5	TGTGCCAGCAGACTTGTGGCAGGGGTGAGGGCAAATCAGCCCCAGCATTTT	CASRLVAGVRANQPQHF
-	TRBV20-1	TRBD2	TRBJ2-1	TGCAGTGCTAGAGCTAGCGGGAGGCCCCCCTACAATGAGCAGTTCTTC	CSARASGRPPYNEQFF
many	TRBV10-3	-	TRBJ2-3	TGTGCCATCAGTGATCAGCGGTCCACAGATACGCAGTATTTT	CAISDQRSTDTQYF
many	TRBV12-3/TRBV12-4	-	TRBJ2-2	TGTGCCAGCAGTTACCGGGCTACGAACACCGGGGAGCTGTTTTTT	CASSYRATNTGELFF
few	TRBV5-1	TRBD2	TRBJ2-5	TGCGCCAGCGATACCGGGACTAGCGGGAAAGAGACCCAGTACTTC	CASDTGTSGKETQYF
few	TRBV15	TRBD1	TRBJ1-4	TGTGCCACCAGCAGAGATCTTGTCACAGGGGCACCTAATGAAAAACTGTTTTTT	CATSRDLVTGAPNEKLFF
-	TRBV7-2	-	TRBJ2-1	TGTGCCAGCAGCCCCCCGGGACGGGGTTACAATGAGCAGTTCTTC	CASSPPGRGYNEQFF
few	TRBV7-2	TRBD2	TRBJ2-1	TGTGCCAGCAGCGGGGGACTAGCGGGACACAATGAGCAGTTCTTC	CASSGGLAGHNEQFF
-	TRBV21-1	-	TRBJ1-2	TGTGCCAGCAGCAGGGCGGAGGACGCCCATGGCTACACCTTC	CASSRAEDAHGYTF